The rows below give T cell receptor beta chains drawn from one sample of a study of blood T cell repertoires in COVID-19. This table comes from immunoSEQ multiplex PCR, and its TCRdb copy is limited to in-frame clones, with some not included. The data contain hundreds of thousands of clones, roughly 80% of them singletons. Sequencing input: peripheral blood. These receptors were taken from a woman aged 45-60 years with active or convalescent COVID-19. CDR3s include the opening cysteine and the closing phenylalanine or tryptophan. D genes are given only for firm matches. Clone size is shown for a subset of rows, as once, few, many or a class of expanded clone.

abundance | j_gene | d_gene | v_gene | CDR3nt | CDR3aa
. | TRBJ2-3 | TRBD2 | TRBV6-5 | TGTGCCAGCAGTTCAACAATAGCGGGAGCGGATACGCAGTATTTT | CASSSTIAGADTQYF
. | TRBJ2-7 | TRBD2 | TRBV3-1/TRBV3-2 | TGTGCCAGCAGCGCCGGACTAGCGGGAATCTACGAGCAGTACTTC | CASSAGLAGIYEQYF
. | TRBJ2-2 | . | TRBV3-1/TRBV3-2 | TGTGCCAGCAGCCAAGAGGGGTCTAGAGAGGGAGGCAGGGTGAACACCGGGGAGCTGTTTTTT | CASSQEGSREGGRVNTGELFF
. | TRBJ2-7 | TRBD1 | TRBV19 | TGTGCCAGTAGTATCACAGGGGACTCCTACGAGCAGTACTTC | CASSITGDSYEQYF
. | TRBJ2-1 | TRBD2 | TRBV19 | TGTGCCAGTAGTTTACTAGCGGGAGTTGGGAGCAATGAGCAGTTCTTC | CASSLLAGVGSNEQFF
. | TRBJ1-4 | . | TRBV19 | TGTGCCAGTACCCGCTCAACAGGGTTCAATGAAAAACTGTTTTTT | CASTRSTGFNEKLFF
. | TRBJ2-4 | TRBD1 | TRBV30 | TGTGCCTGGGGAGGACAGGGGGCCAAAAACATTCAGTACTTC | CAWGGQGAKNIQYF
. | TRBJ2-2 | . | TRBV5-1 | TGCGCCAGCAAGGAGTGGAGGACGAACACCGGGGAGCTGTTTTTT | CASKEWRTNTGELFF
. | TRBJ2-7 | TRBD2 | TRBV28 | TGTGCCAGCAGCCCCGGGACTAGCGTCTCCTACGAGCAGTACTTC | CASSPGTSVSYEQYF
. | TRBJ2-2 | . | TRBV9 | TGTGCCAGCAGCGGACTGTTCACCGGGGAGCTGTTTTTT | CASSGLFTGELFF
once | TRBJ2-7 | TRBD1 | TRBV18 | TGTGCCAGCTCACCCGCCCGGGACAGGCGCTACGAGCAGTACTTC | CASSPARDRRYEQYF
. | TRBJ2-1 | TRBD2 | TRBV2 | TGTGCCAGCAGCGAGAGACTAGCGGGAGGGATGGGTGGTGAGCAGTTCTTC | CASSERLAGGMGGEQFF
once | TRBJ2-5 | TRBD2 | TRBV3-1/TRBV3-2 | TGTGCCAGCAGCAATAGCGGGAGAAACCAAGAGACCCAGTACTTC | CASSNSGRNQETQYF
few | TRBJ2-7 | TRBD2 | TRBV19 | TGTGCCAGTAGTCGAAAGGGACTAGCGGGAGGAACGGGCTCCTACGAGCAGTACTTC | CASSRKGLAGGTGSYEQYF
. | TRBJ1-1 | . | TRBV6-5 | TGTGCCAGCAGTTACAGGCCGGGGGGCACTGAAGCTTTCTTT | CASSYRPGGTEAFF
. | TRBJ2-3 | . | TRBV27 | TGTGCCAGCAGCAATCGGGCAGATACGCAGTATTTT | CASSNRADTQYF
. | TRBJ2-1 | TRBD2 | TRBV4-1 | TGCGCCAGCAGCCAAGAGTCACTAGCGGGAGGCAATGAGCAGTTCTTC | CASSQESLAGGNEQFF
. | TRBJ2-3 | . | TRBV19 | TGTGCCAGTACCCACAGGGTAATGGGGACAGATACGCAGTATTTT | CASTHRVMGTDTQYF
. | TRBJ2-3 | . | TRBV7-2 | TGTGCCAGCAGCTTCCTCGTAGATACGCAGTATTTT | CASSFLVDTQYF
. | TRBJ2-7 | . | TRBV5-4 | TGTGCCAGCAGCTTAGAGGGGGGGGCGTACGAGCAGTACTTC | CASSLEGGAYEQYF
. | TRBJ1-2 | . | TRBV6-4 | TGTGCCAGCAGTGACTCTCCCTCGACAGGAGTTGATGGCTACACCTTC | CASSDSPSTGVDGYTF
. | TRBJ1-2 | TRBD1 | TRBV7-9 | TGTGCCGGGCGGGACAGGGGGCATGGCTACACCTTC | CAGRDRGHGYTF
few | TRBJ2-1 | TRBD2 | TRBV6-5 | TGTGCCAGCAGGGGTTCGGGAGGTATAGGTGAGCAGTTCTTC | CASRGSGGIGEQFF
. | TRBJ1-6 | . | TRBV7-2 | TGTGCCAGCAGCTCGAACAGGCAGAACCTCCACTTT | CASSSNRQNLHF
. | TRBJ2-7 | TRBD2 | TRBV15 | TGTGCCACCAGCAGGTACACCCCGACTAGCGGGAGTGCCCAATACGAGCAGTACTTC | CATSRYTPTSGSAQYEQYF
once | TRBJ2-5 | TRBD2 | TRBV7-2 | TGTGCCAGCAGAATCTCAGCGGGAGTCGTGGAGACCCAGTACTTC | CASRISAGVVETQYF
. | TRBJ2-3 | . | TRBV19 | TGTGCCAGTACCCGGGTAGGGGAAGGGGTAGATACGCAGTATTTT | CASTRVGEGVDTQYF
. | TRBJ2-7 | . | TRBV10-3 | TGTGCCATCAGCTCCGGGACACCCTACGAGCAGTACTTC | CAISSGTPYEQYF
once | TRBJ1-1 | . | TRBV3-1/TRBV3-2 | TGTGCCAGCAGACTAACGGGGTCAAGCATGAACACTGAAGCTTTCTTT | CASRLTGSSMNTEAFF
. | TRBJ2-2 | TRBD2 | TRBV10-2 | TGCGCCAGCAGTGAATCCGGACTAGCGGGAGGAACCGGGGAGCTGTTTTTT | CASSESGLAGGTGELFF
. | TRBJ2-4 | TRBD1 | TRBV2 | TGTGCCAGCAGGGACAGGGAGGACATTCAGTACTTC | CASRDREDIQYF
. | TRBJ1-1 | . | TRBV11-2 | TGTGCCAGCAGCATCCAGACAGCTGAAGCTTTCTTT | CASSIQTAEAFF
. | TRBJ2-1 | TRBD2 | TRBV4-2 | TGTGCCAGCAGCCAAATCGTGATGGAGCGGGAGCGCAATGAGCAGTTCTTC | CASSQIVMERERNEQFF
. | TRBJ2-3 | TRBD2 | TRBV28 | TGTGCCAGCAGTTACGGGACTAGCGGGAGTACAATTACAGATACGCAGTATTTT | CASSYGTSGSTITDTQYF
. | TRBJ1-1 | . | TRBV10-3 | TGTGCCATCAGTGAGTTTGTTGGCAGGTTGAACACTGAAGCTTTCTTT | CAISEFVGRLNTEAFF
once | TRBJ1-2 | TRBD1 | TRBV7-9 | TGTGCCAGCAGCTCTCCAGGGGGACTTTATGGCTACACCTTC | CASSSPGGLYGYTF
. | TRBJ2-2 | TRBD2 | TRBV7-9 | TGTGCCAGCAGCATGGGACTAGCGGGATCTTCTGCGAACACCGGGGAGCTGTTTTTT | CASSMGLAGSSANTGELFF
. | TRBJ1-1 | . | TRBV27 | TGTGCCAGCAGACCGCCCGGTTCAGCGGGAGCTTTCTTT | CASRPPGSAGAFF
. | TRBJ1-2 | . | TRBV7-9 | TGTGCCAGCAGCCCGCAGGGGCCGTGGAGCTACACCTTC | CASSPQGPWSYTF
. | TRBJ2-3 | TRBD2 | TRBV19 | TGTGCCAGTAGTATAGGTAGCGGGAGCACAGATACGCAGTATTTT | CASSIGSGSTDTQYF
once | TRBJ2-7 | TRBD2 | TRBV11-2 | TGTGCCAGCAGCTTATCCCTGACTAGCGGATACCAGTACTTC | CASSLSLTSGYQYF
. | TRBJ2-5 | . | TRBV7-2 | TGTGCCAGCAGCCGGGGGTCAGGGTCCCACGAGGCCCAGTACTTC | CASSRGSGSHEAQYF
. | TRBJ1-4 | TRBD1 | TRBV27 | TGTGCCAGCAGTTTATTGGGGTCCGGGACAGGTCATGAAAAACTGTTTTTT | CASSLLGSGTGHEKLFF
few | TRBJ1-2 | . | TRBV29-1 | TGCAGCGTTGAAGATCTGGCAGGGAATGGCTACACCTTC | CSVEDLAGNGYTF
. | TRBJ1-1 | . | TRBV6-5 | TGTGCCAGCAGTTACTCGACTCTGGGGGGGACGACTGAAGCTTTCTTT | CASSYSTLGGTTEAFF
. | TRBJ2-3 | . | TRBV3-1/TRBV3-2 | TGTGCCAGCAGCCTCCCCGGGGCAGATACGCAGTATTTT | CASSLPGADTQYF
. | TRBJ1-6 | . | TRBV3-1/TRBV3-2 | TGTGCCAGCAGCGGCGGATCGGAGAATTCACCCCTCCACTTT | CASSGGSENSPLHF
. | TRBJ2-1 | TRBD2 | TRBV7-2 | TGTGCCAGCAGCTTGTCTAGCGGGAGAATTGGCAATGAGCAGTTCTTC | CASSLSSGRIGNEQFF
. | TRBJ2-7 | . | TRBV6-5 | TGTGCCAGCAGTTTACAGGGTCCCCCCTACGAGCAGTACTTC | CASSLQGPPYEQYF
few | TRBJ1-5 | . | TRBV28 | TGTGCCAGCAGTTCAACCGGGATCTTCCACCCCGATCAGCCCCAGCATTTT | CASSSTGIFHPDQPQHF
. | TRBJ1-1 | . | TRBV7-9 | TGTGCCAGCAGCCCGCGGGGAAGGGAGCCAGCTTTCTTT | CASSPRGREPAFF
. | TRBJ1-1 | TRBD1 | TRBV27 | TGTGCCAGCAGTTTCAGGGGGCGGATCACTGAAGCTTTCTTT | CASSFRGRITEAFF
. | TRBJ1-2 | . | TRBV29-1 | TGCAGCGTTGTAGGGGACTATGGCTACACCTTC | CSVVGDYGYTF
. | TRBJ1-2 | . | TRBV5-6 | TGTGCCAGCAGCTTGGACTTTGTGGGCTACACCTTC | CASSLDFVGYTF
. | TRBJ1-4 | TRBD1 | TRBV19 | TGTGCCAGTAGTAAAGAGGACAGGGGAGATGAAAAACTGTTTTTT | CASSKEDRGDEKLFF